The rows below give T cell receptor beta chains drawn from one sample of a study of identical twins. In TCRdb, the 5' RACE reads were re-called with MiXCR into one record per CDR3 protein. The profile covers 500,000 or so distinct CDR3 sequences, with over 12% appearing a single time and 0.52% taken by the ten largest. In addition, the sample was reused for a study of yellow fever vaccine responses in identical twins.

The sequenced sample consisted of CD4+ T cells sorted from blood. The receptors stem from a woman between 18 and 30 years old in good health. CDR3s include the opening cysteine and the closing phenylalanine or tryptophan. D genes are given only for firm matches. Only part of the rows carry a size: once, few, many, or a class if the clone is expanded.

v_gene	abundance	j_gene	d_gene	CDR3nt	CDR3aa
TRBV29-1	NA	TRBJ2-5	NA	TGCAGCGTGAGGCGTGGGACCGGAGAGACCCAGTACTTC	CSVRRGTGETQYF
TRBV3-1	few	TRBJ2-1	NA	TGTGCCAGCAGCCAACGACAGACCGGCAATTCTGAGCAGTTCTTC	CASSQRQTGNSEQFF
TRBV9	few	TRBJ2-1	TRBD2	TGTGCCAGCAGCGTAGCTCTTACCCCAGCGGGGGGCCCCGATGAGCAGTTCTTC	CASSVALTPAGGPDEQFF
TRBV5-1	NA	TRBJ2-5	TRBD2	TGCGCCAGCAGCTTAAAGCGGGGGGACCAAGAGACCCAGTACTTC	CASSLKRGDQETQYF
TRBV7-3	NA	TRBJ2-2	NA	TGTGCCAGCAGCCCACTAGGGGGAGGGACAAGCACCGGGGAGCTGTTTTTT	CASSPLGGGTSTGELFF
TRBV6-1	few	TRBJ2-5	NA	TGTGCCAGCAGGCACCCCTCGGAGGGAGAGACCCAGTACTTC	CASRHPSEGETQYF
TRBV29-1	many	TRBJ2-3	NA	TGCAGCGTTGATCAGGGTGCCACAGATACGCAGTATTTT	CSVDQGATDTQYF
TRBV20-1	many	TRBJ2-3	NA	TGCAGTGCGACAAGCACAGATACGCAGTATTTT	CSATSTDTQYF
TRBV6-5	NA	TRBJ2-5	NA	TGTGCCAGCAGTTACCCCCTAGGACAGTTCCAAGAGACCCAGTACTTC	CASSYPLGQFQETQYF
TRBV24-1	NA	TRBJ2-3	TRBD1	TGTGCCACCAGTAGCTCCAACTGGGACAGCTACACAGATACGCAGTATTTT	CATSSSNWDSYTDTQYF
TRBV7-9	few	TRBJ1-2	TRBD1	TGTGCCAGCAGCCGACAGGGGGCGGAGTATGGCTACACCTTC	CASSRQGAEYGYTF
TRBV12-3/TRBV12-4	NA	TRBJ1-4	TRBD1	TGTGCCAGCAGTCCGGGACAGGGACTAACTAATGAAAAACTGTTTTTT	CASSPGQGLTNEKLFF
TRBV3-1	few	TRBJ2-7	TRBD1	TGTGCCAGCAGCCCCCGAGGGAACAGGGGGTCTAACGAGCAGTACTTC	CASSPRGNRGSNEQYF
TRBV18	NA	TRBJ2-1	TRBD2	TGTGCCAGCTCACCAACTAGCGGGAGGGACAATGAGCAGTTCTTC	CASSPTSGRDNEQFF
TRBV7-9	few	TRBJ2-7	NA	TGTGCCAGCAGCTTAACGGCTATCGCCCACGAGCAGTACTTC	CASSLTAIAHEQYF
TRBV20-1	NA	TRBJ2-7	TRBD1	TGCAGTGCACCCGGGACAGTCTCCTACGAGCAGTACTTC	CSAPGTVSYEQYF
TRBV10-3	many	TRBJ2-5	NA	TGTGCCATCAGTGAGTCAGGGCATCAAGAGACCCAGTACTTC	CAISESGHQETQYF
TRBV7-9	NA	TRBJ2-1	NA	TGTGCCAGCAGCTTGCTTGCGGGGCTAATAGGAGGTGAGCAGTTCTTC	CASSLLAGLIGGEQFF
TRBV7-3	NA	TRBJ1-1	NA	TGTGCCAGCTCTACATATTCCGGACAGCAAGCTTTCTTT	CASSTYSGQQAFF
TRBV28	few	TRBJ1-2	NA	TGTGCCAGCAGTCTCCCAGGGTTGGGAGGCTACACCTTC	CASSLPGLGGYTF
TRBV15	few	TRBJ2-5	NA	TGTGCCACCAGTAAACGGAGCGGGCAGCAAGAGACCCAGTACTTC	CATSKRSGQQETQYF
TRBV2	NA	TRBJ2-3	NA	TGTGCCAGCAGTGACCGCGTCCTCGGGGGGCCGGGTGGCACAGATACGCAGTATTTT	CASSDRVLGGPGGTDTQYF
TRBV7-2	NA	TRBJ1-2	TRBD1	TGTGCCAGCAGTTATGACGGGACAGGGGGCGACTACACCTTC	CASSYDGTGGDYTF
TRBV2	NA	TRBJ2-3	TRBD2	TGTGCCAGCAGTGATGCTAGCGGGGCCACAGATACGCAGTATTTT	CASSDASGATDTQYF
TRBV12-3/TRBV12-4	many	TRBJ2-3	NA	TGTGCCAGCAGTTTAGACAGCTTCACAGATACGCAGTATTTT	CASSLDSFTDTQYF
TRBV9	NA	TRBJ2-1	TRBD2	TGTGCCAGCAGGGGACTAGAGTACAATGAGCAGTTCTTC	CASRGLEYNEQFF
TRBV4-1	NA	TRBJ2-3	TRBD2	TGCGCCAGCAGCCCCGGGAGGGCCGAAGTTCTAGATACGCAGTATTTT	CASSPGRAEVLDTQYF
TRBV7-6	NA	TRBJ2-2	NA	TGTGCCAGCATCCTAGGGGGGGCCGCCGGGGAGCTGTTTTTT	CASILGGAAGELFF
TRBV15	few	TRBJ2-5	TRBD2	TGTGCCACCAGCACCGGACTAGCGGGGGGACAAGAGACCCAGTACTTC	CATSTGLAGGQETQYF
TRBV28	NA	TRBJ2-5	NA	TGTGCCATCTCAGCGGGCCAAGAGACCCAGTACTTC	CAISAGQETQYF
TRBV7-9	NA	TRBJ2-7	TRBD2	TGTGCCAGCAGCTTATTAGGGAGCGGGGACGAGCAGTACTTC	CASSLLGSGDEQYF
TRBV5-1	NA	TRBJ1-1	NA	TGCGCCAGCAGCTTGGCGTCGGGTATGAACACTGAAGCTTTCTTT	CASSLASGMNTEAFF
TRBV18	NA	TRBJ2-1	TRBD2	TGTGCCAGCTCCCCTGGGCTAGCGGGTCACAATGAGCAGTTCTTC	CASSPGLAGHNEQFF
TRBV12-3/TRBV12-4	many	TRBJ2-7	TRBD1	TGTGCCAGCAGTTTAGAGGGACAGTCCTACGAGCAGTACTTC	CASSLEGQSYEQYF
TRBV12-3/TRBV12-4	NA	TRBJ2-1	NA	TGTGCCAGCAGTTTGTTCGGGGACAATGAGCAGTTCTTC	CASSLFGDNEQFF
TRBV11-2	NA	TRBJ1-5	NA	TGTGCCAGCAGCCGTGGACCGAATCAGCCCCAGCATTTT	CASSRGPNQPQHF
TRBV4-3	few	TRBJ2-1	NA	TGCGCCAGCAGCCAAGAGGGAGCCCCAGGGAATGAGCAGTTCTTC	CASSQEGAPGNEQFF
TRBV10-2	few	TRBJ2-7	TRBD2	TGCGCCAGCAGTGGACTAGCGGTCAACTACGAGCAGTACTTC	CASSGLAVNYEQYF
TRBV7-9	many	TRBJ2-7	NA	TGTGCCAGCAGCCCACGAGGGAGGAGCTCCTACGAGCAGTACTTC	CASSPRGRSSYEQYF
TRBV7-9	NA	TRBJ1-1	NA	TGTGCCAGCAGCTTATCAGGTAGCGGTGAAGCTTTCTTT	CASSLSGSGEAFF
TRBV2	few	TRBJ2-3	NA	TGTGCCAGCAGTGAGTCGGGTACGCAGTATTTT	CASSESGTQYF
TRBV7-2	NA	TRBJ2-2	NA	TGTGCCAGCTACCCAACAGGGCCCGGGGAGCTGTTTTTT	CASYPTGPGELFF
TRBV5-6	few	TRBJ2-1	NA	TGTGCCAGCAGCCGGGTGGGGGGGCCCGACAATGAGCAGTTCTTC	CASSRVGGPDNEQFF
TRBV7-3	NA	TRBJ2-1	NA	TGTGCCAGCAGCTTAAGCGGGGTAGGGGGTCCAGGTGAGCAGTTCTTC	CASSLSGVGGPGEQFF
TRBV4-1	few	TRBJ1-1	TRBD1	TGCGCCAGCAGCCAAGTTTTGGGCAGGGGGGGGACTGAAGCTTTCTTT	CASSQVLGRGGTEAFF
TRBV29-1	NA	TRBJ2-3	NA	TGCAGCGTCGGGGTAGGGTCAGGGAGCACAGATACGCAGTATTTT	CSVGVGSGSTDTQYF
TRBV12-3/TRBV12-4	NA	TRBJ2-2	TRBD1	TGCGCCAGCGGGGAGACAGGGGGGAACGGGGAGCTGTTTTTT	CASGETGGNGELFF
TRBV7-2	few	TRBJ1-6	NA	TGTGCCAGCAGCTCGAAACAGGCCTATAATTCACCCCTCCACTTT	CASSSKQAYNSPLHF
TRBV7-9	many	TRBJ2-1	NA	TGTGCCAGCAAGTCTAGGGGCGGCTACAATGAGCAGTTCTTC	CASKSRGGYNEQFF
TRBV2	few	TRBJ2-1	TRBD2	TGTGCCAGCAGCGAGGGACTAGCGGGAGTGAGTGAGCAGTTCTTC	CASSEGLAGVSEQFF
TRBV4-1	NA	TRBJ2-5	NA	TGCGCCAGCAGCCCATCAGCCGGCCGAGCCAACCAAGAGACCCAGTACTTC	CASSPSAGRANQETQYF
TRBV20-1	few	TRBJ2-6	TRBD1	TGCAGTGCACGACAGGGGGCGGTAGCTGGGGCCAACGTCCTGACTTTC	CSARQGAVAGANVLTF
TRBV4-3	few	TRBJ2-2	NA	TGCGCCAGCAGCCAAGATGTTGTGAACACCGGGGAGCTGTTTTTT	CASSQDVVNTGELFF
TRBV9	many	TRBJ2-7	TRBD1	TGTGCCAGCAGCCCCGGGACAGGGGAGGTAAAGGGGGGGTTATACGAGCAGTACTTC	CASSPGTGEVKGGLYEQYF
TRBV5-1	NA	TRBJ1-4	NA	TGCGCCAGCAAAACAGGGAACGATGAAAAACTGTTTTTT	CASKTGNDEKLFF
TRBV12-3/TRBV12-4	NA	TRBJ2-2	NA	TGTGCCAGCAGACAGTACCAAGGCACCGGGGAGCTGTTTTTT	CASRQYQGTGELFF